This is a list of T cell receptor beta chains from one sample in a study of blood T cell repertoires in COVID-19. Assay used: immunoSEQ multiplex PCR; TCRdb lists only in-frame clones, some missing. Among some 300,000 clones listed, 85% to 95% were seen once. Sequencing was carried out using PBMCs or T cells enriched from blood (not recorded which). Receptor source: a woman aged 25 to 39 who had been exposed to COVID-19. The CDR3 runs from the conserved cysteine through the conserved F or W. The D gene is left open where the match is weak. Size tells how often a clone was seen (once, few, many) or the class of an expanded clone, and some rows leave it out.

few	.	TRBV19	TRBJ1-1	CASSVSRGGAETEAFF	TGTGCCAGTAGTGTCTCAAGGGGTGGGGCGGAAACTGAAGCTTTCTTT
.	.	TRBV19	TRBJ1-1	CASSISPGKTAFF	TGTGCCAGTAGTATATCTCCCGGGAAGACAGCTTTCTTT
.	TRBD1	TRBV9	TRBJ2-2	CASSRTGGANTGELFF	TGTGCCAGCAGCAGGACAGGGGGCGCGAACACCGGGGAGCTGTTTTTT
.	TRBD1	TRBV6-1	TRBJ1-1	CASSEAGQGRITEAFF	TGTGCCAGCAGTGAAGCTGGACAGGGAAGGATCACTGAAGCTTTCTTT
.	.	TRBV5-5	TRBJ2-3	CASSLAQGQDTQYF	TGTGCCAGCAGCTTGGCGCAGGGCCAAGATACGCAGTATTTT
.	.	TRBV6-6	TRBJ2-3	CASSPRSAGSYTDTQYF	TGTGCCAGCAGTCCCCGATCTGCGGGATCATACACAGATACGCAGTATTTT
.	TRBD2	TRBV9	TRBJ2-3	CASSHGVAGGRTDTQYF	TGTGCCAGCAGCCACGGAGTAGCGGGGGGGCGCACAGATACGCAGTATTTT
.	.	TRBV3-1/TRBV3-2	TRBJ2-7	CASSQATGEQYF	TGTGCCAGCAGCCAAGCGACAGGCGAGCAGTACTTC
.	.	TRBV7-9	TRBJ1-3	CASNRPTVGNTIYF	TGTGCCAGCAACCGTCCAACGGTTGGAAACACCATATATTTT
few	.	TRBV7-6	TRBJ1-1	CASSANQEGESEAFF	TGTGCCAGCAGCGCAAACCAGGAAGGTGAAAGTGAAGCTTTCTTT
.	.	TRBV4-1	TRBJ2-3	CASSREPQGYSTDTQYF	TGCGCCAGCAGCAGAGAGCCTCAGGGGTACAGTACAGATACGCAGTATTTT
.	.	TRBV6-2/TRBV6-3	TRBJ2-5	CASSYGGARETQYF	TGTGCCAGCAGTTACGGGGGGGCGCGAGAGACCCAGTACTTC